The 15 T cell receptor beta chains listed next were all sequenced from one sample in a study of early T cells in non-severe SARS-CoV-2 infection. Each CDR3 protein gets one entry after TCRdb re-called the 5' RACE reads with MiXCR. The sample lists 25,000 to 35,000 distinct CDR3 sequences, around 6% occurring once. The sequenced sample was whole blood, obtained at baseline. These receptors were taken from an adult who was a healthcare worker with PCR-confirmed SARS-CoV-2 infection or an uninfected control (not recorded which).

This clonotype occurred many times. CDR3 nucleotides: TGCAGCGTTCTCGACAGGGTATACGGCTACACCTTC. Its translation: CSVLDRVYGYTF. J is TRBJ1-2 and V is TRBV29-1; 7 bases agree with TRBD1. Germline CDR1 and CDR2: SQVTM and ANQGSEA. The CDR3 covers 12 residues. Unmatched junction bases numbered 8, after V lost 5 bases and J lost 8 bases.

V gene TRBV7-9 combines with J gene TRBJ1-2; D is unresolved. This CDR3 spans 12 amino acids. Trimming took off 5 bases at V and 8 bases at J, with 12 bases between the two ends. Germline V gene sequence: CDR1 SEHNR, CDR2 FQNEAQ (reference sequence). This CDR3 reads CASSIDTAGYTF. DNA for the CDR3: TGTGCCAGCAGCATAGACACTGCCGGCTACACCTTC.

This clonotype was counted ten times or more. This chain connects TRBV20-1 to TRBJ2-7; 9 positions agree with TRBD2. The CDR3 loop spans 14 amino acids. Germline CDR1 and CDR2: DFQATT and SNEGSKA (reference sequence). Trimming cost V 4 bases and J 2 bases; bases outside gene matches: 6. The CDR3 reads CSAKGQRGAYEQYF. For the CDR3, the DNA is TGCAGTGCTAAGGGTCAGCGGGGGGCCTACGAGCAGTACTTC.

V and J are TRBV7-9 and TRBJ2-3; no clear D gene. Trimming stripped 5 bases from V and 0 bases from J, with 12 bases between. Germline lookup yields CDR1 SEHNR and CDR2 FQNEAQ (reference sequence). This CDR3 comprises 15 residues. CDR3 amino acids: CASSPHKLSTDTQYF. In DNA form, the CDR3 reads TGTGCCAGCAGCCCGCACAAACTGAGCACAGATACGCAGTATTTT. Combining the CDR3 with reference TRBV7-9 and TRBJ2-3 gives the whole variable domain DTGVSQNPRHKITKRGQNVTFRCDPISEHNRLYWYRQTLGQGPEFLTYFQNEAQLEKSRLLSDRFSAERPKGSFSTLEIQRTEQGDSAMYLCASSPHKLSTDTQYFGPGTRLTVL.

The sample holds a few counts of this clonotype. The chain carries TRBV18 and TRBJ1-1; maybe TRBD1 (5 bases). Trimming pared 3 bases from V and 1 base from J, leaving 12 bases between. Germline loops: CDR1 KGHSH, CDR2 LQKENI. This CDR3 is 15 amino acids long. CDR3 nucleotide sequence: TGTGCCAGCTCACCCCTGGGCAGGGAGAACACTGAAGCTTTCTTT. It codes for CASSPLGRENTEAFF.

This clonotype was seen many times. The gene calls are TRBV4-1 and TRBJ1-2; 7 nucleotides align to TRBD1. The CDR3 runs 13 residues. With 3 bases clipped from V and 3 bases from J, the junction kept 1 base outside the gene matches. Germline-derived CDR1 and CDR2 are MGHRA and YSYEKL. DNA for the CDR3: TGCGCCAGCAGCCATGACAGGGACTATGGCTACACCTTC. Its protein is CASSHDRDYGYTF.

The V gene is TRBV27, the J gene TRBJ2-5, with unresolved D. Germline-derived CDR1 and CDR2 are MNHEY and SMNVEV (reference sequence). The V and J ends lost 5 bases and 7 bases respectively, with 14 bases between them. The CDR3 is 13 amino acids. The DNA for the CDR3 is TGTGCCAGCAGTCCGGGCCCTAGGGCGACCCAGTACTTC. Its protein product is CASSPGPRATQYF.

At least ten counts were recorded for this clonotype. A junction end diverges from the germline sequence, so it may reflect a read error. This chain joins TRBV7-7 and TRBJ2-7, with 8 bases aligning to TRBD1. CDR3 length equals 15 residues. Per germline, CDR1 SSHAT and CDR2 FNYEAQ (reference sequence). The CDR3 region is CASSLGQGPSYEQYF. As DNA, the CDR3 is TGTGCTAGCAGCTTAGGACAGGGCCCTTCCTACGAGCAGTACTTC. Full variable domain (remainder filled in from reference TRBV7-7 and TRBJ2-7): GAGVSQSPRYKVTKRGQDVTLRCDPISSHATLYWYQQALGQGPEFLTYFNYEAQPDKSGLPSDRFSAERPEGSISTLTIQRTEQRDSAMYRCASSLGQGPSYEQYFGPGTRLTVT.

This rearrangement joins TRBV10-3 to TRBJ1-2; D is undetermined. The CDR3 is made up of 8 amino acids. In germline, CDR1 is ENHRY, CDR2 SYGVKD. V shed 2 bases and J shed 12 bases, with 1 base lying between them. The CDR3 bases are TGTGCCATCAGTGAGAACACCTTC. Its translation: CAISENTF.

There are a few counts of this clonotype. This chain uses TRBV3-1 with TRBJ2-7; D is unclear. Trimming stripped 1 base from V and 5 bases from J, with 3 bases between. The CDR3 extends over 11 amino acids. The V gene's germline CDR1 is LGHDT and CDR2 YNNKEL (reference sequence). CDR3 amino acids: CASSQGHEQYF. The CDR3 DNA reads TGTGCCAGCAGCCAAGGGCACGAGCAGTACTTC.

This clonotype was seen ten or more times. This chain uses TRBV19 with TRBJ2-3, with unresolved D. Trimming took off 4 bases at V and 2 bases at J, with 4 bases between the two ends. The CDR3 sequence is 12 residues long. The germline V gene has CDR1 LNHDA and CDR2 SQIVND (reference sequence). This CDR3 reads CASSSNTDTQYF. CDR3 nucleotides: TGTGCCAGTAGTAGTAACACAGATACGCAGTATTTT.

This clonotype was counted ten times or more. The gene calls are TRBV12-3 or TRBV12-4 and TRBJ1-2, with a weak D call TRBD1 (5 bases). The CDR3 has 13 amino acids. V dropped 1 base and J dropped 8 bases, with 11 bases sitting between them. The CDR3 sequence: CASSLGRERGYTF. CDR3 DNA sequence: TGTGCCAGCAGTTTAGGCAGGGAAAGAGGCTACACCTTC.

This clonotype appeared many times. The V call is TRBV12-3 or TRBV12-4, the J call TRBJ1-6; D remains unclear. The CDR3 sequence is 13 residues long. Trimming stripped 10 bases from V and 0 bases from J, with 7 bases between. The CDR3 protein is CATASSYNSPLHF. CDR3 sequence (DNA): TGTGCCACAGCGAGCTCCTATAATTCACCCCTCCACTTT.

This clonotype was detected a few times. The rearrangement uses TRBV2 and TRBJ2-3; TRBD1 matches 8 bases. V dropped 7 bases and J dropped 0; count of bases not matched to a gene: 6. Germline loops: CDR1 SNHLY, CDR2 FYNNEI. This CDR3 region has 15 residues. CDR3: CASNRDRSSTDTQYF. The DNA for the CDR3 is TGTGCCAGCAATAGGGACAGGTCTAGCACAGATACGCAGTATTTT.

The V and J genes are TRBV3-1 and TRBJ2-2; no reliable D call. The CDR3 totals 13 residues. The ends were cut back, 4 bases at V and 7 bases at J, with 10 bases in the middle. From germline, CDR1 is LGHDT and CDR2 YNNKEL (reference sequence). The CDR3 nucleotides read TGTGCCAGCAGCCCGGTCTCAGTCGGGGAGCTGTTTTTT. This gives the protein CASSPVSVGELFF.